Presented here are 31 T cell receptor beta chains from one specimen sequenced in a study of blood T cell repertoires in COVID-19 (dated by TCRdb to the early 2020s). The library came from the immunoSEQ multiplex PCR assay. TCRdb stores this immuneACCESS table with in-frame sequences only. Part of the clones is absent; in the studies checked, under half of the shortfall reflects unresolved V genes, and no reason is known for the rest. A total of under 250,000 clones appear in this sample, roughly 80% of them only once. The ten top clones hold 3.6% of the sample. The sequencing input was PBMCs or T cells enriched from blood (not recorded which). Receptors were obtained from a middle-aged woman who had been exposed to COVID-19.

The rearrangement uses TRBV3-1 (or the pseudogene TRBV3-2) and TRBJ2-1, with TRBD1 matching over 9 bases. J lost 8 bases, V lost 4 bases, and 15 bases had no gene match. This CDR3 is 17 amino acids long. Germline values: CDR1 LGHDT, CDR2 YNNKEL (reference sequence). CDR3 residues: CASSRGAGQGGRYEQFF. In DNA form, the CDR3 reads TGTGCCAGCAGCCGCGGGGCGGGACAGGGTGGTAGGTATGAGCAGTTCTTC.

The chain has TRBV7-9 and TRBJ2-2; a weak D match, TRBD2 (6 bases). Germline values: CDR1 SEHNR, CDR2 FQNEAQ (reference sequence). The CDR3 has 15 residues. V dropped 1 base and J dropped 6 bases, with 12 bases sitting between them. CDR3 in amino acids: CASSLGLEGPGELFF. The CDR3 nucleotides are TGTGCCAGCAGCTTAGGACTAGAAGGACCCGGGGAGCTGTTTTTT.

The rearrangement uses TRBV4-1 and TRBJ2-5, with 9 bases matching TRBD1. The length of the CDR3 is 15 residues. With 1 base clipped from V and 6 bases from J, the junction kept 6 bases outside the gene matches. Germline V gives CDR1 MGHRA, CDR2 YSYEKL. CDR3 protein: CASSQGRTGVQTQYF. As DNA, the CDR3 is TGCGCCAGCAGCCAAGGTCGGACAGGGGTTCAGACCCAGTACTTC.

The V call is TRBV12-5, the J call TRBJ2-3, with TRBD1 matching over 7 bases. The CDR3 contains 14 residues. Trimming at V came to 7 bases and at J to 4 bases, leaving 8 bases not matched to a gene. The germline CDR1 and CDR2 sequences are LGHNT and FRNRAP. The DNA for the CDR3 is TGTGCTAGTGTCCGAGGACAGGACCCAGATACGCAGTATTTT. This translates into CASVRGQDPDTQYF.

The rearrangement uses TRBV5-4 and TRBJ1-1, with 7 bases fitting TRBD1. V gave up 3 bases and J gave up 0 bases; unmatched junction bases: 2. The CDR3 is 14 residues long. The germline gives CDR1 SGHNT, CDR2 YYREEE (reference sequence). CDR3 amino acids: CASSSGQMNTEAFF. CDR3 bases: TGTGCCAGCAGCTCGGGACAGATGAACACTGAAGCTTTCTTT.

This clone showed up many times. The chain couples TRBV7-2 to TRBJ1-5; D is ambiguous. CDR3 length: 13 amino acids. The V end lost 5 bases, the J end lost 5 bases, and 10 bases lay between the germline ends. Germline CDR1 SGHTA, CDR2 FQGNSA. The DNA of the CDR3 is TGTGCCAGCAGCACGCAGCGGGATCAGCCCCAGCATTTT. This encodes CASSTQRDQPQHF. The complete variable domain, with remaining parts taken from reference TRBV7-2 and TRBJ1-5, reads GAGVSQSPSNKVTEKGKDVELRCDPISGHTALYWYRQSLGQGLEFLIYFQGNSAPDKSGLPSDRFSAERTGGSVSTLTIQRTQQEDSAVYLCASSTQRDQPQHFGDGTRLSIL.

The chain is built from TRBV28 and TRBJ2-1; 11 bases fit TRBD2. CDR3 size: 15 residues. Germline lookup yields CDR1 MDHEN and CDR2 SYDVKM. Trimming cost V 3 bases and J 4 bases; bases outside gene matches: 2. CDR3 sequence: CASSFSGGAYNEQFF. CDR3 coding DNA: TGTGCCAGCAGTTTTAGCGGGGGGGCTTACAATGAGCAGTTCTTC.

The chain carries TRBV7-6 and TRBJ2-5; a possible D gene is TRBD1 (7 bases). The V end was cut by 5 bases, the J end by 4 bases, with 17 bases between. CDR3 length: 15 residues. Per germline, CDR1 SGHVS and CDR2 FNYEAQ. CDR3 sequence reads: CASSRGGAGRETQYF. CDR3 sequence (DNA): TGTGCCAGCAGCCGAGGGGGCGCGGGGAGAGAGACCCAGTACTTC.

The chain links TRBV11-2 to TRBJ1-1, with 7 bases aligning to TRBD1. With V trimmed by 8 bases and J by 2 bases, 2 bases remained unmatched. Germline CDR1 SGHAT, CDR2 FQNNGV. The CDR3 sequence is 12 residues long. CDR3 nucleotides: TGTGCCAGCCAGGGGGGAAACACTGAAGCTTTCTTT. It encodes CASQGGNTEAFF.

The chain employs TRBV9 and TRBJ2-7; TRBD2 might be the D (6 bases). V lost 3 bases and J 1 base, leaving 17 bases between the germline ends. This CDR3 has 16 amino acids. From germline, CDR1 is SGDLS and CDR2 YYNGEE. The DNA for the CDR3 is TGTGCCAGCAGCGAGATGGGGACTCCCAGATCCTACGAGCAGTACTTC. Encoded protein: CASSEMGTPRSYEQYF.

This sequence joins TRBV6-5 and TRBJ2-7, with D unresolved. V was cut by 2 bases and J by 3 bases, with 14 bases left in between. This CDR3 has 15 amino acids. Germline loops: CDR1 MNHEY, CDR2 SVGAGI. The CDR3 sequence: CASSYSLGSYYEQYF. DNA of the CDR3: TGTGCCAGCAGTTACAGCCTAGGTTCTTACTACGAGCAGTACTTC.

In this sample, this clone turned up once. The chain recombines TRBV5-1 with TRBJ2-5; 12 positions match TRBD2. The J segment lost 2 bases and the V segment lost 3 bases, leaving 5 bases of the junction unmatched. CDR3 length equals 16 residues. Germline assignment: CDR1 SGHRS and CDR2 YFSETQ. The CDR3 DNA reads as TGCGCCAGCAGCTCGACTAGCGGGGGCTCGCAAGAGACCCAGTACTTC. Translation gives CASSSTSGGSQETQYF.

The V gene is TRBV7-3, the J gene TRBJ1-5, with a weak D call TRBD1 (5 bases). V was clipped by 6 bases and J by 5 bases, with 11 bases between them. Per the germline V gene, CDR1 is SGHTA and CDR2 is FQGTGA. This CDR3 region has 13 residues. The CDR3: CASSAQADQPQHF. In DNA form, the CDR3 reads TGTGCCAGCAGTGCACAGGCGGATCAGCCCCAGCATTTT.

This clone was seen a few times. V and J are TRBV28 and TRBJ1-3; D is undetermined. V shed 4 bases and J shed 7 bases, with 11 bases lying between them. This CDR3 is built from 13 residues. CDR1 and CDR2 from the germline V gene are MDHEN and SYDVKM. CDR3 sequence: CASSSGFRNTIYF. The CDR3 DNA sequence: TGTGCCAGCAGTTCCGGGTTTCGGAACACCATATATTTT.

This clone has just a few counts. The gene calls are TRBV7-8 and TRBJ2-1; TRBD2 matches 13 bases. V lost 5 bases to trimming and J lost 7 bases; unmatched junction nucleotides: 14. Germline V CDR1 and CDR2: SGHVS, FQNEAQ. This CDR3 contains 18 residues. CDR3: CASSPPLRLAGGRNEQFF. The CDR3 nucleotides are TGTGCCAGCAGCCCGCCCCTTAGACTAGCGGGGGGCAGGAATGAGCAGTTCTTC.

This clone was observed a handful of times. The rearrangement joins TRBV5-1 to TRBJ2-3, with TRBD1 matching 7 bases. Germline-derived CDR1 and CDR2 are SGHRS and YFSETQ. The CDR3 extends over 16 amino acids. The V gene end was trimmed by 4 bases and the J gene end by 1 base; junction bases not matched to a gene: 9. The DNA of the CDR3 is TGCGCCAGCAGCCCCGACAGGGCGAGGCGCACAGATACGCAGTATTTT. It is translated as CASSPDRARRTDTQYF.

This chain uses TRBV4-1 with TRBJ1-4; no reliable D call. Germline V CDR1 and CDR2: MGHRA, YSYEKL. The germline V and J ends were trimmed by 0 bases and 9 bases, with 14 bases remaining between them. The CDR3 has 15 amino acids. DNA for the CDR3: TGCGCCAGCAGCCAAGATGGGCGGGAAATGAAAAAACTGTTTTTT. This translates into CASSQDGREMKKLFF.

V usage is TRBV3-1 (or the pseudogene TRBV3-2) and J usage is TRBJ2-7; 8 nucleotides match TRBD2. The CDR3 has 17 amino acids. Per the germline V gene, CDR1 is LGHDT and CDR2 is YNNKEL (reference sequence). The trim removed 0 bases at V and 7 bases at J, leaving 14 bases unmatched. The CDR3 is CASSQEGTGLSGGEQYF. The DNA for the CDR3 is TGTGCCAGCAGCCAAGAAGGCACCGGACTCTCGGGGGGGGAGCAGTACTTC.

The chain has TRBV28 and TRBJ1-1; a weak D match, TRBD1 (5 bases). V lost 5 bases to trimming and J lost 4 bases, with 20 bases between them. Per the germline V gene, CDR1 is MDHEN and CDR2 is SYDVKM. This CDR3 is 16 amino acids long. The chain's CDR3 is CASSPGGGLWVTEAFF. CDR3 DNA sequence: TGTGCCAGCAGTCCCGGGGGGGGGTTGTGGGTCACTGAAGCTTTCTTT.

The chain's CDR3 is CASSARDRSYGYTF. CDR3 sequence (DNA): TGTGCCAGCAGCGCGCGGGACAGGTCCTATGGCTACACCTTC. The rearrangement joins TRBV13 to TRBJ1-2, with 8 bases fitting TRBD1. The V gene's germline CDR1 is PRHDT and CDR2 FYEKMQ (reference sequence). The CDR3 is 14 residues long. V gave up 5 bases and J gave up 4 bases; unmatched junction bases: 6. Together with reference TRBV13 and TRBJ1-2, the CDR3 gives the full variable domain: AAGVIQSPRHLIKEKRETATLKCYPIPRHDTVYWYQQGPGQDPQFLISFYEKMQSDKGSIPDRFSAQQFSDYHSELNMSSLELGDSALYFCASSARDRSYGYTFGSGTRLTVV.

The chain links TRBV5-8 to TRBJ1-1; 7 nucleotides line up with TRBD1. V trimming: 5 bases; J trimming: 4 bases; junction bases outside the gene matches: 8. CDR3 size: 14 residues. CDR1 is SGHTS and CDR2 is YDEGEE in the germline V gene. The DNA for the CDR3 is TGTGCCAGCAGACTCACAGGGGTCGGCACTGAAGCTTTCTTT. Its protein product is CASRLTGVGTEAFF.

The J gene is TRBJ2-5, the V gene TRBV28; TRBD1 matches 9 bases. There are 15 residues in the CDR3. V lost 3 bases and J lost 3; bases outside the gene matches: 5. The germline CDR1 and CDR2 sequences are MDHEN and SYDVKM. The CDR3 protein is CASSFTTGGEETQYF. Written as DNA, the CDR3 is TGTGCCAGCAGTTTTACGACAGGGGGGGAAGAGACCCAGTACTTC.

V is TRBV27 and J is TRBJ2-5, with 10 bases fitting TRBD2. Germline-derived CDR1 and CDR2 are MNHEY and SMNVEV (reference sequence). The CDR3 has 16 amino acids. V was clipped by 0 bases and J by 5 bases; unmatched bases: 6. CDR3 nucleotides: TGTGCCAGCAGTTTATCGTTAGCGGGGGGCCGGGAGACCCAGTACTTC. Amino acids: CASSLSLAGGRETQYF.

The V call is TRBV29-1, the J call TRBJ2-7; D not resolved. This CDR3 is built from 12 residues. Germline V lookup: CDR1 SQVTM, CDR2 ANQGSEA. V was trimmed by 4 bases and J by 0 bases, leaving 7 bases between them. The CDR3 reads CSVAVLSYEQYF. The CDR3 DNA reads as TGCAGCGTTGCGGTCCTCTCCTACGAGCAGTACTTC.

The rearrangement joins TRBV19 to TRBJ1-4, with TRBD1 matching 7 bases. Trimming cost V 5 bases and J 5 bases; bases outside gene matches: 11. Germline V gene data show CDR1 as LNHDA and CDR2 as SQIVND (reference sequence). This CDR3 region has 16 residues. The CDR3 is CASSRLPGQQNEKLFF. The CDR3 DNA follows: TGTGCCAGTAGTCGCCTCCCGGGACAGCAAAATGAAAAACTGTTTTTT.

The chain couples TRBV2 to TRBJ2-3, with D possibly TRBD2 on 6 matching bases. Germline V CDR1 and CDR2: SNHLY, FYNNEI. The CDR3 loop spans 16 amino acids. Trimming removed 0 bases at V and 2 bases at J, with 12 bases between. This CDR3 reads CASSEAWRGSTDTQYF. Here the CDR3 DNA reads TGTGCCAGCAGTGAAGCTTGGCGGGGATCCACAGATACGCAGTATTTT. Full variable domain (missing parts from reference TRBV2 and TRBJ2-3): EPEVTQTPSHQVTQMGQEVILRCVPISNHLYFYWYRQILGQKVEFLVSFYNNEISEKSEIFDDQFSVERPDGSNFTLKIRSTKLEDSAMYFCASSEAWRGSTDTQYFGPGTRLTVL.

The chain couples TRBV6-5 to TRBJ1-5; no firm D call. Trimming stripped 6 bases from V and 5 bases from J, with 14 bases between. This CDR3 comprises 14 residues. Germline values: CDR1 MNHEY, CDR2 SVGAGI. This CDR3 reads CASSVQRSYQPQHF. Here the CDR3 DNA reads TGTGCCAGCAGCGTTCAGCGATCTTATCAGCCCCAGCATTTT.

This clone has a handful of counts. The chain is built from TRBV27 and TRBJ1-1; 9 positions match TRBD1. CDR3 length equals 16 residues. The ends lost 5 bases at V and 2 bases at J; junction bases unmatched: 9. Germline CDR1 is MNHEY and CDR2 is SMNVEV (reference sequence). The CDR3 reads CASSLLPGQGNTEAFF. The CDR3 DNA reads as TGTGCCAGCAGTCTACTTCCGGGACAGGGAAACACTGAAGCTTTCTTT.

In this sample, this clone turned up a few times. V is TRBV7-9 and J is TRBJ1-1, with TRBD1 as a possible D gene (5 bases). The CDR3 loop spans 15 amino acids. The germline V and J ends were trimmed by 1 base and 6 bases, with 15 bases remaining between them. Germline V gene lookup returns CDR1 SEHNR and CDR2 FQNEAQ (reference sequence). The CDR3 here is CASSLGAGRVAEAFF. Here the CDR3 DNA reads TGTGCCAGCAGCTTAGGAGCAGGGAGGGTCGCTGAAGCTTTCTTT.

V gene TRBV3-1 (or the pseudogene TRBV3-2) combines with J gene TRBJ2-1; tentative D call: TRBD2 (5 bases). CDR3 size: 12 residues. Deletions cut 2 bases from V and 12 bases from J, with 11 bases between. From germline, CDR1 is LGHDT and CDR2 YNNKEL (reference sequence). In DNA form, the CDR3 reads TGTGCCAGCAGCCAACAGTGGGCGGGGCAGTTCTTC. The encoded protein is CASSQQWAGQFF.

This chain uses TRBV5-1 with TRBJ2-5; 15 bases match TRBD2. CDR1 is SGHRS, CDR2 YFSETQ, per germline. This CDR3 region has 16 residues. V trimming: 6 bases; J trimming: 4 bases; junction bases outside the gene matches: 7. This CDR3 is CASTRTSGGGGETQYF. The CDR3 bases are TGCGCCAGCACCCGGACTAGCGGGGGGGGCGGAGAGACCCAGTACTTC.